This TCR beta chain was captured in a study of CD4 and CD8 cells across lung adenocarcinoma regions. One entry per CDR3 protein, called by TCRdb with MiXCR from the PCR reads. Of 4,000 to 6,000 distinct CDR3 sequences detected, just under 60% appear once; the ten largest clones hold around 15%. Donors had localized lung adenocarcinoma, a non-small cell lung cancer. This clonotype originated in a male donor with lung adenocarcinoma. The CD4 and CD8 labels of this study may be unreliable. Sequencing used CD4+ T cells from the center of a lung tumor.

The CDR3 DNA follows: TGCGCCAGCAGCGGGACAGTGTTGGAGACCCAGTACTTC. Translated, it gives CASSGTVLETQYF. The V and J genes are TRBV10-2 and TRBJ2-5, with 7 bases that match TRBD1. The CDR3 consists of 13 residues. Germline V gene sequence: CDR1 WSHSY, CDR2 SAAADI. V shed 6 bases, J shed 5 bases, and the junction held 6 bases outside the gene matches.